This T cell receptor (beta chain) was captured by sequencing in a study of T-cell memory formation after mild COVID-19. Study-level information: TCR clusters showed largely donor specificity.

Constant-segment primers and 5'RACE yielded cDNA libraries for TCR alpha and TCR beta, each carrying sample barcodes and UMIs. Each CDR3 protein gets one entry after TCRdb re-called the 5' RACE reads with MiXCR. The sample shows just over 400,000 distinct CDR3 sequences, less than 25% of them seen only once. This clonotype was observed a handful of times. Antigen: not known. Study findings and constraints: Clones contracting day 15 to 85 were balanced CD4/CD8; later expanders leaned CD4+. The study detected some responding clones in pre-infection memory, suggesting cross-reactive memory joined.

Germline CDR1 is SGHDN and CDR2 is FVKESK. This CDR3 is 16 amino acids long. V gave up 4 bases and J gave up 2 bases; unmatched junction bases: 7. This TCR derives from an adult woman who had mild COVID-19 (a few samples of this study predate the infection). Cell type and time point are not known. The specimen sequenced was PBMCs or a T cell subset sorted from them (not recorded which). This chain uses TRBV14 with TRBJ2-3; 9 bases are a match to TRBD1. The DNA for the CDR3 is TGTGCCAGCAGCCCCGTCCGGACAGGGGACACAGATACGCAGTATTTT. This codes for CASSPVRTGDTDTQYF. Full variable domain (outside the CDR3, taken from reference TRBV14 and TRBJ2-3): EAGVTQFPSHSVIEKGQTVTLRCDPISGHDNLYWYRRVMGKEIKFLLHFVKESKQDESGMPNNRFLAERTGGTYSTLKVQPAELEDSGVYFCASSPVRTGDTDTQYFGPGTRLTVL.